This entry lists 14 T cell receptor beta chains sequenced from one sample in a study of cytomegalovirus exposure and HLA in healthy donors. PCR was performed using 60 Vbeta and 13 Jbeta primers. This table comes from immunoSEQ multiplex PCR, and its TCRdb copy is limited to in-frame clones, with some not included. The table shows roughly 160,000 clones, with just under 80% occurring only once. The sequenced sample was PBMCs. The receptors come from a woman between 45 and 60 years old in good health and CMV-seropositive.

The chain carries TRBV27 and TRBJ2-5, with a possible D match to TRBD1 (6 bases). The end of the DNA aligns better with TRBJ2-7, so the J call may be wrong. The CDR3 length is 15 residues. Germline V gene sequence: CDR1 MNHEY, CDR2 SMNVEV (reference sequence). CDR3 in amino acids: CASSKFPQGIYEQYF. Written as DNA, the CDR3 is TGTGCCAGCAGCAAATTCCCCCAGGGGATCTACGAGCAGTACTTC.

The V gene is TRBV4-3, the J gene TRBJ1-5; D unresolved. Trimming removed 2 bases from V and 5 bases from J, with 7 bases in between. Per the germline V gene, CDR1 is LGHNA and CDR2 is YSLEER. CDR3 length: 13 amino acids. The DNA for the CDR3 is TGCGCCAGCAGCCAATATGAGTATCAGCCCCAGCATTTT. Translated: CASSQYEYQPQHF.

This clone occurred a few times. The chain has TRBV28 and TRBJ2-5, with 7 bases identical to TRBD1. Germline CDR1 is MDHEN and CDR2 is SYDVKM. J lost 2 bases, V lost 2 bases, and 2 bases had no gene match. There are 14 residues in the CDR3. The CDR3 sequence: CASSLPGQQETQYF. CDR3 DNA: TGTGCCAGCAGTTTACCGGGACAGCAAGAGACCCAGTACTTC.

This clone has only a few counts. This chain joins TRBV19 and TRBJ1-1, with 9 bases that match TRBD1. The CDR3 extends over 18 amino acids. Germline V lookup: CDR1 LNHDA, CDR2 SQIVND (reference sequence). The junction had 18 bases not matched to a gene; V was cut back by 3 bases and J by 7 bases. The CDR3 DNA reads as TGTGCCAGTAGTATTGGGCGGGGACAGGGAGGTAGGATCGGTGAAGCTTTCTTT. It is translated as CASSIGRGQGGRIGEAFF.

The J gene is TRBJ1-4, the V gene TRBV7-3, with 9 bases identical to TRBD1. The germline V gene encodes CDR1 SGHTA and CDR2 FQGTGA. Trimming removed 2 bases from V and 6 bases from J; junction bases left unmatched: 7. The CDR3 length is 16 residues. The CDR3 DNA reads as TGTGCCAGCAGCTTAGAAAGGGACAGGGCGGATGAAAAACTGTTTTTT. This sequence encodes CASSLERDRADEKLFF.

This chain links TRBV15 with TRBJ2-5; D possibly corresponds to TRBD2 (6 bases). The CDR3 covers 16 residues. CDR1 LNHNV and CDR2 YYDKDF come from the germline V gene (reference sequence). V shed 3 bases and J shed 8 bases, with 22 bases lying between them. The chain's CDR3 is CATSRVSGAFGGTQYF. The CDR3 nucleotides are TGTGCCACCAGCAGGGTTAGCGGAGCTTTCGGGGGAACCCAGTACTTC.

This chain uses TRBV5-1 with TRBJ2-1, with 7 bases fitting TRBD1. With 0 bases clipped from V and 9 bases from J, the junction kept 3 bases outside the gene matches. Germline assignment: CDR1 SGHRS and CDR2 YFSETQ. The CDR3 spans 13 residues. The CDR3 DNA follows: TGCGCCAGCAGCTTGGACAGGGGCGGTGAGCAGTTCTTC. The encoded protein is CASSLDRGGEQFF.

The rearrangement joins TRBV6-5 to TRBJ2-7; 8 bases fit TRBD1. The germline gives CDR1 MNHEY, CDR2 SVGAGI. V trimming: 4 bases; J trimming: 5 bases; junction bases outside the gene matches: 10. The CDR3 has 15 amino acids. The CDR3 DNA reads TGTGCCAGCAGTTCTCCTCGGACAGGGCCGAACGAGCAGTACTTC. Its protein is CASSSPRTGPNEQYF.

This clone was detected once. This chain uses TRBV6-6 with TRBJ2-3; D remains ambiguous. This CDR3 region has 11 residues. Germline V gives CDR1 MNHNY, CDR2 SVGAGI (reference sequence). V lost 8 bases, J lost 0 bases, and 3 bases lay in between. The CDR3 region has the DNA TGTGCCAGCCCGAGCACAGATACGCAGTATTTT. It encodes CASPSTDTQYF.

The genes are TRBV29-1 and TRBJ2-5; possible D gene TRBD2, 6 bases. V lost 8 bases and J lost 2, with 12 bases in between. This CDR3 has 12 amino acids. The germline CDR1 and CDR2 sequences are SQVTM and ANQGSEA. The CDR3 nucleotides are TGCAGCTGCGGGACCCCGCAAGAGACCCAGTACTTC. It is translated as CSCGTPQETQYF.

The chain uses TRBV19 and TRBJ1-2; TRBD1 matches at 9 bases. This CDR3 region has 15 residues. V was pared by 6 bases and J by 1 base, with 6 bases of the junction left unmatched. Germline CDR1 reads LNHDA; CDR2 reads SQIVND (reference sequence). The CDR3 nucleotides read TGTGCCAGTAGGTCCTGGACAGGGGATAACTATGGCTACACCTTC. As protein: CASRSWTGDNYGYTF.

There are a few counts of this clone. The chain joins TRBV2 to TRBJ2-1; 9 nucleotides agree with TRBD1. Losses at the gene ends were 9 bases for V and 4 bases for J; bases not matched to a gene: 7. Germline lookup yields CDR1 SNHLY and CDR2 FYNNEI. CDR3 size: 14 residues. CDR3 nucleotide sequence: TGTGCCAGTGGCCGGGACAGGGCATACAATGAGCAGTTCTTC. Translated: CASGRDRAYNEQFF.

The genes are TRBV7-3 and TRBJ2-1, with 10 bases fitting TRBD2. The germline CDR1 and CDR2 sequences are SGHTA and FQGTGA. The CDR3 sequence is 16 residues long. V lost 5 bases, J lost 7 bases, and 11 bases stayed unmatched. The CDR3 DNA reads as TGTGCCAGCAGCCAAGAAGCGGGAGGGAGAATTAATGAGCAGTTCTTC. It encodes CASSQEAGGRINEQFF.

In this sample, this clone turned up a few times. For the CDR3, the DNA is TGTGCCAGCAATCGGGTCTCCTATAATTCACCCCTCCACTTT. It translates to CASNRVSYNSPLHF. This chain joins TRBV7-2 and TRBJ1-6; unclear D gene. V was trimmed by 7 bases and J by 0 bases, leaving 7 bases between them. Germline V gives CDR1 SGHTA, CDR2 FQGNSA. The CDR3 has 14 residues. The entire variable domain, with the rest obtained from reference TRBV7-2 and TRBJ1-6, is as follows: GAGVSQSPSNKVTEKGKDVELRCDPISGHTALYWYRQSLGQGLEFLIYFQGNSAPDKSGLPSDRFSAERTGGSVSTLTIQRTQQEDSAVYLCASNRVSYNSPLHFGNGTRLTVT.